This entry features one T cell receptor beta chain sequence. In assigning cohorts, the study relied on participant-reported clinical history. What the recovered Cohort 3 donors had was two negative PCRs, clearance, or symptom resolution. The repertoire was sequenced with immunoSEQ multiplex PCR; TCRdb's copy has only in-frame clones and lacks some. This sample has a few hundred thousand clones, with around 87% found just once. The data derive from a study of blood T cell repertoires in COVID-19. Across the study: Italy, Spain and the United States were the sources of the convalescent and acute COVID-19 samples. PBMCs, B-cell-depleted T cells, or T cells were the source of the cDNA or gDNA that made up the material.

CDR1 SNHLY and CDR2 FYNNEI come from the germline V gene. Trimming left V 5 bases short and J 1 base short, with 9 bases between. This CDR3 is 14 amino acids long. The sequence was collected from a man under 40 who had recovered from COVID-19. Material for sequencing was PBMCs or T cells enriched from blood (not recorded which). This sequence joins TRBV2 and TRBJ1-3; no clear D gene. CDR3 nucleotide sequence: TGTGCCAGCAGTCCTCGGGGTTCTGGAAACACCATATATTTT. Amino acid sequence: CASSPRGSGNTIYF.